The 9 T cell receptor beta chains listed next were all sequenced from one sample in a study of CD8+ T cells in alopecia areata. Isolated RNA was reverse transcribed into cDNA used as the sequencing template. The protocol was immunoSEQ multiplex PCR, while the TCRdb copy is restricted to in-frame clones and leaves out a portion. The sample consists of 150,000 or so clones, about 87% of them appearing once. Source: CD8+ T cells sorted from blood, taken at week 0. These receptors were taken from a human donor with alopecia areata.

The V gene is TRBV9, the J gene TRBJ2-1; the match to TRBD2 covers 8 bases. With V trimmed by 4 bases and J by 8 bases, 8 bases remained unmatched. The CDR3 has 14 amino acids. Per germline, CDR1 SGDLS and CDR2 YYNGEE. CDR3 DNA sequence: TGTGCCAGCAGCAGTAGCGGGGATCCCGATGAGCAGTTCTTC. It encodes CASSSSGDPDEQFF.

The V call is TRBV5-6, the J call TRBJ1-2; 8 nucleotides align to TRBD1. This CDR3 has 14 residues. Germline loops: CDR1 SGHDT, CDR2 YYEEEE. V dropped 4 bases and J dropped 12; count of bases not matched to a gene: 14. This chain's CDR3 is CASSQNPTGEEDTF. CDR3 nucleotide sequence: TGTGCCAGCAGCCAGAACCCGACAGGGGAGGAAGACACCTTC.

The V gene is TRBV23-1, the J gene TRBJ2-2, with D unresolved. TRBV23-1 is recorded as an ORF, its role being uncertain. The CDR3 is 14 residues long. The V and J ends lost 4 bases and 0 bases respectively, with 6 bases between them. The CDR3 region has the DNA TGCGCCAGCAGTCGGAAGCCGAACACCGGGGAGCTGTTTTTT. Translation: CASSRKPNTGELFF.

The chain carries TRBV29-1 and TRBJ2-7; D tentatively reads TRBD1 or TRBD2 (7 bases each). This CDR3 has 14 residues. Germline lookup yields CDR1 SQVTM and CDR2 ANQGSEA. V lost 1 base and J lost 2, with 12 bases in between. The CDR3 region has the DNA TGCAGCGTTGAAGTCCCAGGGGGGGCCTACGAGCAGTACTTC. Protein product: CSVEVPGGAYEQYF.

The chain combines TRBV7-6 with TRBJ2-2; TRBD1 is a possible D gene (5 bases). Trimming shortened V by 2 bases and J by 4 bases, and 17 bases separated the two germline ends. Per the germline V gene, CDR1 is SGHVS and CDR2 is FNYEAQ. CDR3 size: 17 residues. CDR3 loop: CASSLSVGRVATGELFF. The CDR3 DNA follows: TGTGCCAGCAGCTTAAGTGTCGGCAGGGTGGCCACCGGGGAGCTGTTTTTT.

V gene TRBV6-4 combines with J gene TRBJ2-2; D is uncertain. The CDR3 has 14 residues. CDR1 and CDR2 from the germline V gene are MRHNA and SNTAGT. V lost 0 bases and J 3 bases, leaving 5 bases between the germline ends. DNA for the CDR3: TGTGCCAGCAGTGACTCCAAGGACACCGGGGAGCTGTTTTTT. Its translation is CASSDSKDTGELFF.

Note on this clone: This CDR3 fails to terminate in the conserved phenylalanine or tryptophan, so it likely reflects a read error. The chain uses TRBV29-1 and TRBJ1-2; 9 bases align to TRBD1. The CDR3 has 14 residues. Germline loops: CDR1 SQVTM, CDR2 ANQGSEA. V was pared by 2 bases and J by 8 bases, with 9 bases of the junction left unmatched. Written as DNA, the CDR3 is TGCAGCGTTGAACTCGGGACAGGGTTTTTCGGCTACACCCTC. It is translated as CSVELGTGFFGYTL.

V and J are TRBV10-3 and TRBJ2-3; TRBD1 is a possible D gene (5 bases). Trimming pared 3 bases from V and 3 bases from J, leaving 13 bases between. CDR3 length: 15 amino acids. Per the germline V gene, CDR1 is ENHRY and CDR2 is SYGVKD. The CDR3 nucleotides read TGTGCCATCAGTGAAGGGGTCGAAGGAACAGATACGCAGTATTTT. Translated: CAISEGVEGTDTQYF.

The chain employs TRBV13 and TRBJ2-2; TRBD1 agrees at 10 bases. CDR3 size: 17 residues. CDR1 and CDR2 (germline): PRHDT, FYEKMQ (reference sequence). The junction had 10 bases not matched to a gene; V was cut back by 5 bases and J by 4 bases. The CDR3 DNA follows: TGTGCCAGCAGCCCCTGGGGGGACAGGGGCCTCACCGGGGAGCTGTTTTTT. It codes for CASSPWGDRGLTGELFF.